The 9 T cell receptor beta chains below come from one sample, sequenced in a study of blood T cell repertoires in COVID-19. The protocol was immunoSEQ multiplex PCR, while the TCRdb copy is restricted to in-frame clones and leaves out a portion. The table has about 86,000 clones, approximately 80% seen once. The material sequenced was peripheral blood. These receptor sequences come from an elderly woman with active or convalescent COVID-19.

V is TRBV5-1 and J is TRBJ2-3; D is ambiguous. The V gene lost 1 base and the J gene lost 5 bases, with 11 bases spanning the gap. The CDR3 extends over 14 amino acids. Germline V CDR1 and CDR2: SGHRS, YFSETQ. CDR3 sequence: CASSLTVSVDTQYF. CDR3 DNA sequence: TGCGCCAGCAGCTTGACGGTTTCGGTAGATACGCAGTATTTT.

The CDR3 nucleotides read TGTGCCAGCAAGGAGGGGCCGGATGAGCAGTTCTTC. Amino acids: CASKEGPDEQFF. This chain links TRBV2 with TRBJ2-1; perhaps TRBD2 as D (6 bases). Trimming pared 7 bases from V and 8 bases from J, leaving 12 bases between. The CDR3 is 12 amino acids. Germline lookup yields CDR1 SNHLY and CDR2 FYNNEI.

The chain recombines TRBV19 with TRBJ2-5, with D maybe TRBD1 (5 bases). V lost 3 bases and J lost 5, with 13 bases in between. The germline V gene has CDR1 LNHDA and CDR2 SQIVND (reference sequence). The CDR3 covers 14 residues. This CDR3 reads CASSMARVGETQYF. The CDR3 DNA follows: TGTGCCAGTAGTATGGCCAGGGTGGGGGAGACCCAGTACTTC.

This chain uses TRBV30 with TRBJ1-2, with D uncertain. V was trimmed by 0 bases and J by 8 bases, leaving 16 bases between them. The CDR3 length is 14 residues. Germline CDR1 and CDR2: GTSNPN and SVGIG (reference sequence). CDR3 sequence reads: CAWSVRRQIGGYTF. CDR3 bases: TGTGCCTGGAGTGTACGCAGACAAATTGGCGGCTACACCTTC.

V gene TRBV6-5 combines with J gene TRBJ1-3; D is undetermined. The CDR3 spans 14 residues. Germline V lookup: CDR1 MNHEY, CDR2 SVGAGI. V lost 6 bases, J lost 4 bases, and 13 bases lay in between. The CDR3 DNA follows: TGTGCCAGCAGGGCCCGGGGAGGGGGAAACACCATATATTTT. Translating gives CASRARGGGNTIYF.

This clone was detected only once. The genes are TRBV20-1 and TRBJ2-2; 7 nucleotides align to TRBD1. This CDR3 region has 15 residues. Germline CDR1 DFQATT, CDR2 SNEGSKA (reference sequence). J gave up 1 base and V 3 bases, and 5 bases lay outside the gene matches. The DNA for the CDR3 is TGCAGTGCTAGTTGGCGGACAGGGAACACCGGGGAGCTGTTTTTT. Translated, it gives CSASWRTGNTGELFF.

The rearrangement joins TRBV5-4 to TRBJ1-1; 8 bases match TRBD1. V lost 1 base and J lost 4; bases outside the gene matches: 3. Germline V CDR1 and CDR2: SGHNT, YYREEE (reference sequence). The CDR3 runs to 14 residues. The CDR3 DNA follows: TGTGCCAGCAGCTTGTACACAGGGGGCACTGAAGCTTTCTTT. Its protein product is CASSLYTGGTEAFF.

This clone was recorded once. The chain couples TRBV3-1 (or the pseudogene TRBV3-2) to TRBJ2-2; D remains unclear. The V end was cut by 1 base, the J end by 7 bases, with 4 bases between. CDR3 length: 12 residues. The germline V gene has CDR1 LGHDT and CDR2 YNNKEL (reference sequence). CDR3 nucleotide sequence: TGTGCCAGCAGCCAAGTCCACGGGGAGCTGTTTTTT. Its translation is CASSQVHGELFF.

The rearrangement joins TRBV2 to TRBJ1-4; TRBD1 agrees at 8 bases. The germline gives CDR1 SNHLY, CDR2 FYNNEI. The CDR3 has 17 amino acids. Trimming cost V 6 bases and J 6 bases; bases outside gene matches: 15. The CDR3: CASRVPAGGLLYEKLFF. Here the CDR3 DNA reads TGTGCCAGCAGGGTCCCCGCAGGGGGCCTTCTGTATGAAAAACTGTTTTTT.